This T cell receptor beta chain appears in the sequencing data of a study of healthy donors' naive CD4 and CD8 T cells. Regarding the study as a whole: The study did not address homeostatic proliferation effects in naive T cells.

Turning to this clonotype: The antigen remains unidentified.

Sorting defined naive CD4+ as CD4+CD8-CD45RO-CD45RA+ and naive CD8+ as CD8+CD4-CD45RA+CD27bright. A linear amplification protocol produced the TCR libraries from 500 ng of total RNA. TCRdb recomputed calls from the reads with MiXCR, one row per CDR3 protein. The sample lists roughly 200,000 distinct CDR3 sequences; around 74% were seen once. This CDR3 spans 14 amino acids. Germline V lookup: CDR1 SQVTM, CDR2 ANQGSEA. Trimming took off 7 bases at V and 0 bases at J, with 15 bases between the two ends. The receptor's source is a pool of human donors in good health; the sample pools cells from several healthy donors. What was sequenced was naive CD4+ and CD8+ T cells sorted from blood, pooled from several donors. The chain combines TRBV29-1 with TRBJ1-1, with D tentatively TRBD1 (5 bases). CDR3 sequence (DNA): TGCAGCGCTGTCGGGGGGTCTCTGAACACTGAAGCTTTCTTT. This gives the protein CSAVGGSLNTEAFF.